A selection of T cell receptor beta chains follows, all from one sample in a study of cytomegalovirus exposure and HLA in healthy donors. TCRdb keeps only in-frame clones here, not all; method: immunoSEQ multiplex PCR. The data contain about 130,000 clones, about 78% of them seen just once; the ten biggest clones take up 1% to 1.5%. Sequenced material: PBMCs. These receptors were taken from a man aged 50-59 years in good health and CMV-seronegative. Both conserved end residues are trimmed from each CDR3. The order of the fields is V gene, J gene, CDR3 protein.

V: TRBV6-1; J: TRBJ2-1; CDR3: ASAQVWDRVYEQF
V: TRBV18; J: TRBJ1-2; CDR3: ASSPGTGLRYGYT
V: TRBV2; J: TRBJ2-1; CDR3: ASRTSGRGGEQF
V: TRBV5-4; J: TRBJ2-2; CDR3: ASSLAGLNTGELF
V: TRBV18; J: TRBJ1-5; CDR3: ASSPDSYSNQPQH
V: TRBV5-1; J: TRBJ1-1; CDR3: ASSLGGQLNTEAF
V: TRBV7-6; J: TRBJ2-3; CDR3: ASSPQRERYTDTQY
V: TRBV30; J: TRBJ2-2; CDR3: AWRRQGTNTGELF
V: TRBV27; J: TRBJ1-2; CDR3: ASSLTSQGRSYGYT
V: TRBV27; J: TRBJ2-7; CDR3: ASSLEASGRFYEQY
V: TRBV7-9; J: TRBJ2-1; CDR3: ASSLMWVAGDYNEQF
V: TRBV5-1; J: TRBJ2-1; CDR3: ASSLATGWNEQF
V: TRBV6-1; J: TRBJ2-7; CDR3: ASSVGLAVTYEQY
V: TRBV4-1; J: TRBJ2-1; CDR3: ASSQLAGTYNEQF
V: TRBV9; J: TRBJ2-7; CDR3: ASSVAPSPNEQY
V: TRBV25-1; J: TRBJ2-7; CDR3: ASSEPDRGRNEQY
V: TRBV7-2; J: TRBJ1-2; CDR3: ASSRRTEINYGYT
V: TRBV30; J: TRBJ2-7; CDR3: AWNEAGGGNYEQY
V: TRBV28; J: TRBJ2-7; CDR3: ATFAPTGTYEQY
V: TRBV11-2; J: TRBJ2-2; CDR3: ASSFSGSSTGELF
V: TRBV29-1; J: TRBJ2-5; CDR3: SVFPITDQETQY
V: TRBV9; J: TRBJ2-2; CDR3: ASSVSSAQQGELF
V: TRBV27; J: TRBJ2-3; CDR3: ASSLTVPAITQY
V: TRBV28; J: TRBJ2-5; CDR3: ASSLEGAGTQETQY
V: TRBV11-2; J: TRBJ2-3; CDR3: ASSLRLTSGSKGTDTQY
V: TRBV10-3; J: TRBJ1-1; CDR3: AISEVQTHTEAF
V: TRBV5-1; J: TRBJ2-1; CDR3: ASSPLPKGTYNEQF
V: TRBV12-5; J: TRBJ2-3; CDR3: ASGLSGTSGRTDTQY
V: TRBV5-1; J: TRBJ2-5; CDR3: ASSLRGAGGPETQY
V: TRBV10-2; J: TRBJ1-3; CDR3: ASSASGTGNTIY
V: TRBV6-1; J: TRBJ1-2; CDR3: ASSEGGTGVVYGYT
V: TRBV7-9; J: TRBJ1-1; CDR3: ASSLVSGLNTEAF
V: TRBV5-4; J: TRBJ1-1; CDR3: ASSPKDRANTEAF
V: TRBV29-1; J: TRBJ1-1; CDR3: SVITRGNTEAF
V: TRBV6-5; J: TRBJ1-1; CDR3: ASSYGGVDTEAF
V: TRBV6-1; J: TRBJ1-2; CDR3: ASSESGRTNYGYT
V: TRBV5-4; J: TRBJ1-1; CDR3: ASSSGQGARTEAF
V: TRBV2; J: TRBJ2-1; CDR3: ASSSGTYNEQF
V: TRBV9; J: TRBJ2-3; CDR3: ASSVFSGTDTQY
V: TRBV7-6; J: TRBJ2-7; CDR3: ASSSTGLHHEQY
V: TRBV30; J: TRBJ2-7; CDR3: AWNGQGASYEQY
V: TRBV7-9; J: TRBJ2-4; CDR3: SSSFQGDIQY
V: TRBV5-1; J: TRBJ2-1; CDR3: ASSSGTGGFNEQF
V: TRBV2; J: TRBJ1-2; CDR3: ASSDKQKYGYT
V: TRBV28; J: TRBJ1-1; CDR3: ASSSNDRESVEAF
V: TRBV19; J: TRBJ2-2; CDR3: ASSIQGLNTGELF
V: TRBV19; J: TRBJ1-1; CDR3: ASSPGQDTEAF
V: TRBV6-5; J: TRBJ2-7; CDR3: ASRKQGPYEQY
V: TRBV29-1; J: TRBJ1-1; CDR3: SVEQTGKRTEAF
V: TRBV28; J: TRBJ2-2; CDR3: ASRPTGNTGELF
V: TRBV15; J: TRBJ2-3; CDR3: ATSTGLDPTDTQY
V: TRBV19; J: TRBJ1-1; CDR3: ASSTGQTLNTEAF
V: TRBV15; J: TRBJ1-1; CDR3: ATSENEGDAF